The clone carrying this T cell receptor (beta chain) was picked up a small number of times. Its antigen remains unknown. This sample was included in a study of cytomegalovirus exposure and HLA in healthy donors. Study outcomes and limitations: TCR beta chains numbering 164 were designated cytomegalovirus-associated. According to reports, the classifier identified cytomegalovirus status with high specificity and sensitivity. TCR beta chain V- and J-gene trimming was linked, in a later analysis, to a missense variant in DCLRE1C. There was a cluster of highly shared sequence variants that was likely a sequencing artifact.

With 60 Vbeta and 13 Jbeta primers, the PCR was carried out. This table comes from immunoSEQ multiplex PCR, and its TCRdb copy is limited to in-frame clones, with some not included. The table records about 140,000 clones, about three quarters of them present only once. The CDR3 length is 15 residues. From germline, CDR1 is MGHRA and CDR2 YSYEKL. Trimming cost V 1 base and J 3 bases; bases outside gene matches: 2. This TCR was recovered from a female donor in good health and CMV-seronegative. Sequences were obtained from PBMCs. The rearrangement uses TRBV4-1 and TRBJ2-3; 9 bases are shared with TRBD2. This CDR3 reads CASSQVSGRTDTQYF. For the CDR3, the DNA is TGCGCCAGCAGCCAAGTCAGCGGGAGGACAGATACGCAGTATTTT.